This entry lists 22 T cell receptor beta chains sequenced from one sample in a study of blood T cell repertoires in COVID-19. Profiling relied on immunoSEQ multiplex PCR, and the TCRdb table lists in-frame clones only, not all of them. The table lists 100,000 to 150,000 clones, approximately 89% of them singletons. The sequenced material came from peripheral blood. These receptors all come from a woman over 75 with COVID-19, enrolled during active disease.

The rearrangement joins TRBV7-6 to TRBJ2-7, with D unresolved. CDR3 length equals 8 residues. Trimming stripped 7 bases from V and 7 bases from J, with 2 bases between. Germline CDR1 SGHVS, CDR2 FNYEAQ. The CDR3, as DNA: TGTGCCAGCATAGAGCAGTACTTC. It translates to CASIEQYF.

The chain joins TRBV9 to TRBJ2-1, with D perhaps matching TRBD2 (6 bases). The germline V gene has CDR1 SGDLS and CDR2 YYNGEE. V lost 0 bases, J lost 5 bases, and 9 bases lay in between. The CDR3 has 14 residues. In DNA, the CDR3 is TGTGCCAGCAGCGTAGGTCCGGGGGACAATGAGCAGTTCTTC. This gives the protein CASSVGPGDNEQFF.

The chain combines TRBV21-1 with TRBJ2-7; the table names TRBD1, a call not compared with the DNA. TRBV21-1 is given as a pseudogene. The CDR3 has 15 residues. As DNA, the CDR3 is TGTGCCAGCAACCCGGGACAGGGGGTATGCTACGAGCAGTACTTC. Residues: CASNPGQGVCYEQYF.

The CDR3 is CASRRLSYEQYF. CDR3 nucleotides: TGTGCCAGCAGGAGACTGAGCTACGAGCAGTACTTC. The chain has TRBV2 and TRBJ2-7; D not resolved. The CDR3 is 12 residues long. Germline CDR1 and CDR2: SNHLY and FYNNEI. V was pared by 6 bases and J by 3 bases, with 9 bases between.

The rearrangement joins TRBV11-2 to TRBJ2-1; D uncertain. Trimming left V 7 bases short and J 5 bases short, with 18 bases between. CDR1 SGHAT and CDR2 FQNNGV come from the germline V gene. The length of the CDR3 is 15 residues. In nucleotides, the CDR3 is TGTGCCAGCAAATTCGCCGGGTTCCCCCACAATGAGCAGTTCTTC. It specifies CASKFAGFPHNEQFF.

V is TRBV5-5 and J is TRBJ1-2, with 8 bases aligning to TRBD1. There are 16 residues in the CDR3. CDR1 and CDR2 (germline): SGHKS, YYEKEE (reference sequence). The V segment lost 4 bases and the J segment 1 base; nucleotides outside the gene matches: 9. CDR3 DNA sequence: TGTGCCAGCAGCCCTGACAGGGGTATTGTTAACTATGGCTACACCTTC. Encoded protein: CASSPDRGIVNYGYTF.

The J gene is TRBJ2-5, the V gene TRBV15, with 10 bases matching TRBD2. V lost 0 bases and J lost 5; bases outside the gene matches: 3. CDR1 is LNHNV, CDR2 YYDKDF, per germline (reference sequence). The CDR3 has 15 amino acids. CDR3 residues: CATSREPSGSETQYF. The CDR3 coding sequence is TGTGCCACCAGCAGAGAGCCTAGCGGGAGCGAGACCCAGTACTTC.

CDR3 sequence reads: CASSSTSASSYNEQFF. The CDR3 nucleotides are TGTGCCAGCAGCTCCACTAGCGCTAGCTCCTACAATGAGCAGTTCTTC. This chain connects TRBV7-9 to TRBJ2-1; 7 nucleotides match TRBD2. Unmatched junction bases numbered 6, after V lost 4 bases and J lost 0 bases. In germline, CDR1 is SEHNR, CDR2 FQNEAQ (reference sequence). The CDR3 runs 16 residues.

The chain has TRBV6-5 and TRBJ1-2; possibly TRBD1 for D (5 bases). From germline, CDR1 is MNHEY and CDR2 SVGAGI. The CDR3 covers 15 residues. The ends were cut back, 5 bases at V and 4 bases at J, with 17 bases in the middle. CDR3: CASSPRGGGGYGYTF. As DNA, the CDR3 is TGTGCCAGCAGTCCCCGGGGCGGGGGTGGCTATGGCTACACCTTC.

Worth noting for this clone: Germline and junction disagree at one end, which may indicate a read error. The chain recombines TRBV7-2 with TRBJ2-5; possibly TRBD1 for D (5 bases). CDR3 length: 16 amino acids. Per the germline V gene, CDR1 is SGHTA and CDR2 is FQGNSA. CDR3 amino acids: CASSLAQLGPQGTQYF. CDR3 nucleotide sequence: TGTGCCAGCAGCTTAGCTCAATTGGGGCCTCAAGGGACCCAGTACTTC.

CDR3 bases: TGTGCCAGCAGCGCGATTCGGGGATATGGCTACACCTTC. The encoded protein is CASSAIRGYGYTF. The chain employs TRBV9 and TRBJ1-2, with unresolved D. The CDR3 totals 13 residues. V lost 3 bases and J 5 bases, leaving 11 bases between the germline ends. Germline V gene data show CDR1 as SGDLS and CDR2 as YYNGEE. Full variable domain (outside the CDR3, taken from reference TRBV9 and TRBJ1-2): DSGVTQTPKHLITATGQRVTLRCSPRSGDLSVYWYQQSLDQGLQFLIQYYNGEERAKGNILERFSAQQFPDLHSELNLSSLELGDSALYFCASSAIRGYGYTFGSGTRLTVV.

The chain joins TRBV6-2 or TRBV6-3 to TRBJ2-7; TRBD2 matches at 11 bases. The germline gives CDR1 MNHEY, CDR2 SVGEGT. The CDR3 length is 16 residues. The junction had 13 bases not matched to a gene; V was cut back by 6 bases and J by 6 bases. CDR3 in amino acids: CASSIPLTSGIFEQYF. The CDR3 coding sequence is TGTGCCAGCAGCATTCCCCTGACTAGCGGGATCTTCGAGCAGTACTTC.

The chain combines TRBV15 with TRBJ1-1; TRBD1 might be the D (6 bases). V lost 5 bases to trimming and J lost 0 bases, with 13 bases between them. This CDR3 spans 15 amino acids. CDR1 LNHNV and CDR2 YYDKDF come from the germline V gene (reference sequence). CDR3 amino acids: CATSPARGVNTEAFF. The CDR3 DNA reads as TGTGCCACCAGCCCTGCCAGGGGTGTGAACACTGAAGCTTTCTTT.

The chain carries TRBV7-3 and TRBJ2-1; no reliable D call. Trimming shortened V by 0 bases and J by 5 bases, and 11 bases separated the two germline ends. This CDR3 has 15 residues. Germline values: CDR1 SGHTA, CDR2 FQGTGA. The CDR3 is CASSLTGGGNNEQFF. The CDR3 DNA sequence: TGTGCCAGCAGCTTAACCGGTGGCGGAAACAATGAGCAGTTCTTC.

This clone was seen only a few times. The same CDR3 can be traced to other DNA sequences in this sample. The V and J genes are TRBV20-1 and TRBJ2-5, with 9 nucleotides matching TRBD2. CDR1 DFQATT and CDR2 SNEGSKA come from the germline V gene (reference sequence). The CDR3 is made up of 15 amino acids. The trim removed 3 bases at V and 1 base at J, leaving 6 bases unmatched. The CDR3 loop is CSASRASGTQETQYF. The CDR3 nucleotides are TGCAGTGCTAGTCGGGCTAGCGGGACCCAAGAGACCCAGTACTTC.

The rearrangement links TRBV3-1 (or the pseudogene TRBV3-2) to TRBJ1-1; D is perhaps TRBD1 (6 bases). The CDR3 spans 14 residues. The germline V and J ends were trimmed by 4 bases and 9 bases, with 18 bases remaining between them. The germline CDR1 and CDR2 sequences are LGHDT and YNNKEL (reference sequence). CDR3 bases: TGTGCCAGCAGCCCAACTCGGCAGGGGACGAAAGCTTTCTTT. Its protein product is CASSPTRQGTKAFF.

This chain joins TRBV6-1 and TRBJ1-2; D gene ambiguous. V was pared by 0 bases and J by 2 bases, with 10 bases between. The CDR3 runs 15 residues. Germline values: CDR1 MNHNS, CDR2 SASEGT. CDR3 region: CASSEAVRGNYGYTF. CDR3 DNA: TGTGCCAGCAGTGAAGCCGTTCGCGGAAACTATGGCTACACCTTC.

The chain links TRBV2 to TRBJ2-2, with D tentatively TRBD2 (6 bases). Germline CDR1 is SNHLY and CDR2 is FYNNEI. The CDR3 extends over 15 amino acids. The germline V and J ends were trimmed by 6 bases and 0 bases, with 11 bases remaining between them. CDR3 in amino acids: CASSVGTPNTGELFF. In DNA, the CDR3 is TGTGCCAGCAGCGTAGGGACTCCGAACACCGGGGAGCTGTTTTTT.

The chain recombines TRBV7-2 with TRBJ2-5; 9 positions agree with TRBD2. The CDR3 covers 15 residues. The germline V gene has CDR1 SGHTA and CDR2 FQGNSA. Unmatched junction bases numbered 10, after V lost 7 bases and J lost 4 bases. In nucleotides, the CDR3 is TGTGCCAGCACCGTCATAGCGGGAGTGGGAGAGACCCAGTACTTC. It encodes CASTVIAGVGETQYF.

The V call is TRBV6-4, the J call TRBJ2-3; weak D call: TRBD1 (5 bases). CDR1 MRHNA and CDR2 SNTAGT come from the germline V gene. Trimming removed 0 bases from V and 1 base from J, with 5 bases in between. The length of the CDR3 is 14 residues. The CDR3 DNA reads TGTGCCAGCAGTGACTCGACAGGCACAGATACGCAGTATTTT. Translated: CASSDSTGTDTQYF.

This chain links TRBV7-9 with TRBJ1-2; possible D gene TRBD1, 6 bases. The V and J ends lost 1 base and 4 bases respectively, with 13 bases between them. CDR1 is SEHNR, CDR2 FQNEAQ, per germline (reference sequence). The CDR3 has 15 residues. In DNA, the CDR3 is TGTGCCAGCAGCTTAGAAGGGGGGGCGGCCTATGGCTACACCTTC. The encoded protein is CASSLEGGAAYGYTF. Full variable domain (rest looked up from reference TRBV7-9 and TRBJ1-2): DTGVSQNPRHKITKRGQNVTFRCDPISEHNRLYWYRQTLGQGPEFLTYFQNEAQLEKSRLLSDRFSAERPKGSFSTLEIQRTEQGDSAMYLCASSLEGGAAYGYTFGSGTRLTVV.

This clone was seen only once. The V call is TRBV3-1 (or the pseudogene TRBV3-2), the J call TRBJ1-3; no clear D gene. Trimming cost V 2 bases and J 0 bases, with 5 bases left between them. CDR3 length equals 14 residues. Germline V gene sequence: CDR1 LGHDT, CDR2 YNNKEL (reference sequence). The CDR3: CASSQRSSGNTIYF. CDR3 nucleotides: TGTGCCAGCAGCCAACGGAGCTCTGGAAACACCATATATTTT.